The clone carrying this T cell receptor (beta chain) has just one count. The entry originates in a study of cytomegalovirus exposure and HLA in healthy donors. Study-wide background: Out of 398 genotyped donors, roughly 78% belonged to the Caucasian-associated ancestry cluster.

Primers for the PCR totalled 60 Vbeta and 13 Jbeta. The table came from immunoSEQ multiplex PCR; TCRdb's copy has only in-frame clones and leaves some out. The sample has about 150,000 clones, roughly 86% seen once. The sample taken for sequencing was PBMCs. This receptor was obtained from a woman aged 40-49 years in good health and CMV-seronegative.

The DNA for the CDR3 is TGTGCCAGCAGTGTAGGGGGTCTGATGGCGCAGTATTTT. Amino acids: CASSVGGLMAQYF. This chain joins TRBV6-1 and TRBJ2-3; a possible D gene is TRBD1 (6 bases). This CDR3 comprises 13 residues. Trimming left V 4 bases short and J 10 bases short, with 15 bases between. Per the germline V gene, CDR1 is MNHNS and CDR2 is SASEGT.